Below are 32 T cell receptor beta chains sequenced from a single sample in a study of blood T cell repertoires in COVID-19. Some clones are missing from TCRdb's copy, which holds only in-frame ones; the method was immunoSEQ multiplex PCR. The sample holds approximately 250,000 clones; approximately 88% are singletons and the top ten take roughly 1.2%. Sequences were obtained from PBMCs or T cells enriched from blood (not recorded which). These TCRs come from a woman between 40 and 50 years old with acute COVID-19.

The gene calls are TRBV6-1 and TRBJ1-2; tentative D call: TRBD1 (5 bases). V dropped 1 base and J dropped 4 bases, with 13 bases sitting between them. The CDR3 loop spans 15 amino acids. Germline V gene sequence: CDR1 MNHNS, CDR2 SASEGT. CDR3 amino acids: CASSEGQGGLYGYTF. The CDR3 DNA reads TGTGCCAGCAGTGAAGGGCAGGGAGGGCTCTATGGCTACACCTTC.

The CDR3 reads CASSQREDYGYTF. The CDR3, as DNA: TGTGCCAGCAGCCAACGGGAGGACTATGGCTACACCTTC. This chain uses TRBV3-1 (or the pseudogene TRBV3-2) with TRBJ1-2; unclear D gene. CDR1 and CDR2 (germline): LGHDT, YNNKEL (reference sequence). V shed 2 bases and J shed 3 bases, with 7 bases lying between them. There are 13 residues in the CDR3.

The CDR3, as DNA: TGTGCCATCAGTGAGAGCTACAGGGCTGGAAACACCATATATTTT. This sequence encodes CAISESYRAGNTIYF. This chain connects TRBV10-3 to TRBJ1-3, with D possibly matching TRBD1 (6 bases). The CDR3 length is 15 residues. Germline V gives CDR1 ENHRY, CDR2 SYGVKD. V dropped 2 bases and J dropped 2 bases, with 10 bases sitting between them.

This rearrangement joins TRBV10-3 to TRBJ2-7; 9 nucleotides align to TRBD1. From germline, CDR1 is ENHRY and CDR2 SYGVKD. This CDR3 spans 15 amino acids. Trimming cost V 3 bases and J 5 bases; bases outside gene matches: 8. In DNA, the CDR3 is TGTGCCATCAGTGACCCAGGACAGGGGATCCACGAGCAGTACGTC. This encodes CAISDPGQGIHEQYV.

The CDR3 nucleotides are TGCGCCAGCAGCTTGGATATAGCGGGAGGGTCTGAGACCCAGTACTTC. Protein: CASSLDIAGGSETQYF. The chain joins TRBV5-1 to TRBJ2-5; 11 nucleotides align to TRBD2. The CDR3 consists of 16 residues. The V gene's germline CDR1 is SGHRS and CDR2 YFSETQ. The junction had 6 bases not matched to a gene; V was cut back by 0 bases and J by 5 bases.

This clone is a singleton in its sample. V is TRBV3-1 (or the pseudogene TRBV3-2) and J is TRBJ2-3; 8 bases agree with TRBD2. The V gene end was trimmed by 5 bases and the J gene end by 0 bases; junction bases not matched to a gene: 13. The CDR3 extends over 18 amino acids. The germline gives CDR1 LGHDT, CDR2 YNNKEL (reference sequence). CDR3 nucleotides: TGTGCCAGCAGCTCTACCTTTTTAGCGGGACCAAGCACAGATACGCAGTATTTT. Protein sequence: CASSSTFLAGPSTDTQYF.

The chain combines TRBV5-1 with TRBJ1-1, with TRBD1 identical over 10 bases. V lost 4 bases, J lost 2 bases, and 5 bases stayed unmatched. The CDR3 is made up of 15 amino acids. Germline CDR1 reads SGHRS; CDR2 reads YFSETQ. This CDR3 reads CASSRGTGDNTEAFF. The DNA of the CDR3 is TGCGCCAGCAGCCGAGGGACAGGGGATAACACTGAAGCTTTCTTT.

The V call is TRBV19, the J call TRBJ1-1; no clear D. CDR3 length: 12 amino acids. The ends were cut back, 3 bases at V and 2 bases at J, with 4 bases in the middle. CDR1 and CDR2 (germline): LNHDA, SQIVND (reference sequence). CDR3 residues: CASSIQNTEAFF. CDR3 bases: TGTGCCAGTAGTATCCAAAACACTGAAGCTTTCTTT.

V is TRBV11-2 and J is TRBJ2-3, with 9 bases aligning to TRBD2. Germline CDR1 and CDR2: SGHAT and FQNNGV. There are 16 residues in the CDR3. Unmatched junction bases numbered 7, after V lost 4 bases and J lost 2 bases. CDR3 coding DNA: TGTGCCAGCAGCTCAGGACTAGCGACCACCACAGATACGCAGTATTTT. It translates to CASSSGLATTTDTQYF. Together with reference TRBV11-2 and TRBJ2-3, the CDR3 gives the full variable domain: EAGVAQSPRYKIIEKRQSVAFWCNPISGHATLYWYQQILGQGPKLLIQFQNNGVVDDSQLPKDRFSAERLKGVDSTLKIQPAKLEDSAVYLCASSSGLATTTDTQYFGPGTRLTVL.

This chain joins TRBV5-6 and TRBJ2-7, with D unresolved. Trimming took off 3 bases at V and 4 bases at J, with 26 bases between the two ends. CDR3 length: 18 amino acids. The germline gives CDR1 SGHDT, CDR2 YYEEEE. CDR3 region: CASSSQNEVPWSRYEQYV. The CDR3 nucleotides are TGTGCCAGCAGCTCACAAAATGAGGTGCCTTGGTCTAGGTACGAGCAGTACGTC.

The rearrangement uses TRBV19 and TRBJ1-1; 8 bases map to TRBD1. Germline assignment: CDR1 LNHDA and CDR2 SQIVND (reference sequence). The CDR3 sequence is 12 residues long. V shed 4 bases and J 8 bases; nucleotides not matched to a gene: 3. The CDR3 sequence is CASSTRDREAFF. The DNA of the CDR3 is TGTGCCAGTAGTACCCGGGACAGGGAAGCTTTCTTT.

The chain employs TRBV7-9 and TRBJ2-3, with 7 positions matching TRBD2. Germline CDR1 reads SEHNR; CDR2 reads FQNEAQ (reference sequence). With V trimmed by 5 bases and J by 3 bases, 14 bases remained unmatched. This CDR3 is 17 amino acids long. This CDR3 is CASSGSSQRDMTDTQYF. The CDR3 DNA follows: TGTGCCAGCAGCGGTAGCTCCCAGCGGGATATGACAGATACGCAGTATTTT. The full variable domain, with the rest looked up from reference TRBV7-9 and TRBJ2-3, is DTGVSQNPRHKITKRGQNVTFRCDPISEHNRLYWYRQTLGQGPEFLTYFQNEAQLEKSRLLSDRFSAERPKGSFSTLEIQRTEQGDSAMYLCASSGSSQRDMTDTQYFGPGTRLTVL.

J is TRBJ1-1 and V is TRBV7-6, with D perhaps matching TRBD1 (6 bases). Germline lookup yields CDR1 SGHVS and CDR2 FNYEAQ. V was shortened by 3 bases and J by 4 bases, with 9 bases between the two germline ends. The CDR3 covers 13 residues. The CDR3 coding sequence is TGTGCCAGCAGCTTCGGGACATTCACTGAAGCTTTCTTT. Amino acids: CASSFGTFTEAFF.

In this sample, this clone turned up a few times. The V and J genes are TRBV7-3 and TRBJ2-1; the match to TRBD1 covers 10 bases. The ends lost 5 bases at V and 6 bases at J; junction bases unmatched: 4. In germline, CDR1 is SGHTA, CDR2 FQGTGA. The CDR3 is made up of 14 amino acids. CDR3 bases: TGTGCCAGCAGCGAAGGGACAGGGGCCAATGAGCAGTTCTTC. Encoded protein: CASSEGTGANEQFF.

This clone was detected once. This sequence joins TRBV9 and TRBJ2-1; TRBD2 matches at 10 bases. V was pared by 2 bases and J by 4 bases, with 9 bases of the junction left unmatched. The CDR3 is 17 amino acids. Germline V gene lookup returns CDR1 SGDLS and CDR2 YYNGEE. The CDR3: CASSVQAWTSGYNEQFF. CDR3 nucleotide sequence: TGTGCCAGCAGCGTGCAAGCGTGGACTAGCGGTTACAATGAGCAGTTCTTC.

Here the CDR3 reads CASSFVNGIGGELFF. CDR3 DNA: TGTGCCAGCAGCTTTGTAAACGGCATCGGGGGGGAGCTGTTTTTT. This chain links TRBV11-3 with TRBJ2-2; no definite D call. The CDR3 is made up of 15 amino acids. Trimming left V 3 bases short and J 8 bases short, with 16 bases between. Looked up from germline, CDR1 is SGHNT and CDR2 is YENEEA.

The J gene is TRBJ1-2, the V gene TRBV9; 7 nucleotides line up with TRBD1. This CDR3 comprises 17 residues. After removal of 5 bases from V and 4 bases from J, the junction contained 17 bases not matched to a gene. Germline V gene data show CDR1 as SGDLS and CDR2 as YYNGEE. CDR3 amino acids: CASRDPGTATEVYGYTF. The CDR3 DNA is TGTGCCAGCAGGGATCCGGGGACAGCAACCGAAGTCTATGGCTACACCTTC.

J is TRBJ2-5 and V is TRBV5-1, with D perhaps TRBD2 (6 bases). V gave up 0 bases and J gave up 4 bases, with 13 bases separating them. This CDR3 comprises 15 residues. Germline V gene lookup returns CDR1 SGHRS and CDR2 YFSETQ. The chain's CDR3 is CASSLARDSGETQYF. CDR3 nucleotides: TGCGCCAGCAGCTTGGCCCGGGATAGCGGAGAGACCCAGTACTTC.

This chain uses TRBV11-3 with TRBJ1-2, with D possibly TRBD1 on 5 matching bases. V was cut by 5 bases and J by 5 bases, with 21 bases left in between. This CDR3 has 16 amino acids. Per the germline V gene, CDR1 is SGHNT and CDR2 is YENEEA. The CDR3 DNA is TGTGCCAGCAGCCTGACCGGGACGATGGAGGGGTATGGCTACACCTTC. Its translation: CASSLTGTMEGYGYTF.

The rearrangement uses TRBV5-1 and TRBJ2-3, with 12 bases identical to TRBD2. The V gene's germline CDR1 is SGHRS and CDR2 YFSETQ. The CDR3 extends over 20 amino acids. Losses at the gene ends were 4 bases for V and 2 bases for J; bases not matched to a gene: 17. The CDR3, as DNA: TGCGCCAGCAGCCAATCAAACCTTGGACTAGCGGGACCCCCCACAGATACGCAGTATTTT. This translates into CASSQSNLGLAGPPTDTQYF.

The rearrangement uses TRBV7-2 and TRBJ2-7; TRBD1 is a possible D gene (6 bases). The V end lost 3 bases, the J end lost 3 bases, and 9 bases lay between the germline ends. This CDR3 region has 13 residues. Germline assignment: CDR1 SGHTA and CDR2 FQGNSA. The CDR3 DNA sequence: TGTGCCAGCAGCTTCCAGGGGTACTACGAGCAGTACTTC. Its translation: CASSFQGYYEQYF.

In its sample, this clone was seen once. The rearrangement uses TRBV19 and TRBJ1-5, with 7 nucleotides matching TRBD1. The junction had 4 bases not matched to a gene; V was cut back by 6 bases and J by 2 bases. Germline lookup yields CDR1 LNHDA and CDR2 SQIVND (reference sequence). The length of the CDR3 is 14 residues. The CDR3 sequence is CASRYRGGNQPQHF. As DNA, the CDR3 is TGTGCCAGTAGGTACAGGGGAGGCAATCAGCCCCAGCATTTT.

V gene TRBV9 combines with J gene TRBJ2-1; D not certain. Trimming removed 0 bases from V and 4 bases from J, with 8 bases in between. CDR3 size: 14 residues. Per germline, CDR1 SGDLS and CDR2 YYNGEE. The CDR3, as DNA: TGTGCCAGCAGCGTAGTACACTATTACAATGAGCAGTTCTTC. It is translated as CASSVVHYYNEQFF.

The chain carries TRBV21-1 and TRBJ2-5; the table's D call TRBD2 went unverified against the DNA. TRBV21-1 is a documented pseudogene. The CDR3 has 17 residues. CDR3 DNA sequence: TGTGCCAGCAGCAAAGCGCCTATGGTACGGGACCAAGAGACCCAGTACTTC. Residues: CASSKAPMVRDQETQYF.

The chain's CDR3 is CASSYSRRDRGTEAFF. The CDR3 coding sequence is TGTGCCAGCAGTTACTCGAGGCGGGACAGGGGCACTGAAGCTTTCTTT. The chain recombines TRBV6-2 or TRBV6-3 with TRBJ1-1, with 10 positions matching TRBD1. Germline loops: CDR1 MNHEY, CDR2 SVGEGT. Germline trimming cut 0 bases from V and 4 bases from J; bases unmatched to any gene: 5. The CDR3 is made up of 16 amino acids.

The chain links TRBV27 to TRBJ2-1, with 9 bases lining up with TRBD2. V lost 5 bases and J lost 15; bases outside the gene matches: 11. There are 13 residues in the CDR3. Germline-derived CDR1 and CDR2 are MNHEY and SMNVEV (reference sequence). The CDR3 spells CASSPGAGGFPFF. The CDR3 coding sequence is TGTGCCAGCAGTCCTGGAGCGGGAGGTTTCCCGTTCTTC.

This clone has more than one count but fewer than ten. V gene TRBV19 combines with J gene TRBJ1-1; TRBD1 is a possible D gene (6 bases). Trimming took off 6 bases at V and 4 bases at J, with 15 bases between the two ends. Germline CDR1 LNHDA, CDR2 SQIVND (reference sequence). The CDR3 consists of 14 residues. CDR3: CASRHIGGGTEAFF. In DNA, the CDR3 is TGTGCCAGTAGACACATAGGGGGGGGCACTGAAGCTTTCTTT.

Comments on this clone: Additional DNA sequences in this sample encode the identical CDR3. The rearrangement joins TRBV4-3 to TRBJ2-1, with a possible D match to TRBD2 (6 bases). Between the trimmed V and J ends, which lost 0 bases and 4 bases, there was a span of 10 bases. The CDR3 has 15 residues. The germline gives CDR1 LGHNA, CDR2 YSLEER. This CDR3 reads CASSQDTSSYNEQFF. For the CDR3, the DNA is TGCGCCAGCAGCCAAGATACTAGCAGTTACAATGAGCAGTTCTTC.

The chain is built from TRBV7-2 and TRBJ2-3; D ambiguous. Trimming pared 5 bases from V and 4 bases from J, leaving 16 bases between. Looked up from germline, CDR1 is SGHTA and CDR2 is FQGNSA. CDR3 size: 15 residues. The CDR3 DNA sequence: TGTGCCAGCAGCCCATTCGGCGAGGTTGCAGATACGCAGTATTTT. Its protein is CASSPFGEVADTQYF.

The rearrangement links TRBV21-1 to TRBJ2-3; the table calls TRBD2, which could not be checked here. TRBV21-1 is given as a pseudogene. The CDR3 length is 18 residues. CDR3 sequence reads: CASRGLAGGQKSTDTQYF. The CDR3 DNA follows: TGTGCCAGCAGGGGACTAGCGGGAGGCCAAAAGAGCACAGATACGCAGTATTTT.

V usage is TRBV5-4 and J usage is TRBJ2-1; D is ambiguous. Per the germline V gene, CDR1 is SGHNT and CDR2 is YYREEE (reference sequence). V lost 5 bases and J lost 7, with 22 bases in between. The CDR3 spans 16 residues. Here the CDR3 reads CASSPPGSKSENEQFF. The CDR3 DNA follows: TGTGCCAGCAGTCCACCTGGCTCGAAGAGCGAAAATGAGCAGTTCTTC.

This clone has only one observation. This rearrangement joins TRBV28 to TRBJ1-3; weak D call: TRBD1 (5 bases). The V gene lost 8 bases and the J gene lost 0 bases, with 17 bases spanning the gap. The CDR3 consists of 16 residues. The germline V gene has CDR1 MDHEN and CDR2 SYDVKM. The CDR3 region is CASCSGGAYSGNTIYF. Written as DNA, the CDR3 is TGTGCCAGCTGCTCGGGAGGGGCTTACTCTGGAAACACCATATATTTT.